This T cell receptor (beta chain) derives from a study of T-cell reconstitution after alpha-beta-depleted transplantation in children. Study-wide findings and caveats: It was surviving recipient T cells and thymic progenitors that gave some patients high TCRbeta diversity at day 60. One year post-transplant, T-cell counts and diversity were largely derived from T cells produced anew. Alpha-beta T cells present about two months after transplant were reported to originate from several hundred expanded graft clones.

The CDR3 totals 19 residues. V lost 3 bases to trimming and J lost 0 bases; unmatched junction nucleotides: 10. The V gene's germline CDR1 is MNHEY and CDR2 SVGEGT. The TCRbeta library was prepared with unique molecular identifiers. TCRdb reprocessed the PCR reads with MiXCR, giving one entry per CDR3 protein. The sample carries more than 200,000 distinct CDR3 sequences, about 26% recorded once. Of note for this clonotype: The antigen is undetermined.

The V gene is TRBV6-2 or TRBV6-3, the J gene TRBJ2-1, with 11 bases identical to TRBD2. The receptor was isolated from a girl aged 2 to 10 with Fanconi anemia, due to receive a stem cell transplant. The source material was PBMCs, sampled before TCRalphabeta/CD19-depleted stem cell transplant. CDR3: CASSYLGLAAFSSYNEQFF. The CDR3 DNA reads TGTGCCAGCAGTTATTTGGGACTAGCGGCCTTTAGCTCCTACAATGAGCAGTTCTTC.